One and the same sample provided the 17 T cell receptor beta chains below, sequenced in a study of blood T cell repertoires in COVID-19. TCRdb keeps only in-frame clones here, not all; method: immunoSEQ multiplex PCR. The table records about 490,000 clones, approximately 85% of them present only once. The specimen was peripheral blood. These receptor sequences come from a human donor in a cohort sampled during active COVID-19.

This clone was observed many times. The sample contains more than one DNA sequence encoding this CDR3. The rearrangement joins TRBV7-2 to TRBJ1-5; D perhaps matches TRBD1 (5 bases). The ends were cut back, 2 bases at V and 4 bases at J, with 6 bases in the middle. Germline V gene sequence: CDR1 SGHTA, CDR2 FQGNSA. The CDR3 contains 13 residues. CDR3 in DNA: TGTGCCAGCAGCTTACGGGGGAATCAGCCCCAGCATTTT. Encoded protein: CASSLRGNQPQHF.

This clone was seen only once. The V and J genes are TRBV19 and TRBJ2-1, with 10 bases lining up with TRBD2. From germline, CDR1 is LNHDA and CDR2 SQIVND (reference sequence). The trim removed 6 bases at V and 7 bases at J, leaving 9 bases unmatched. This CDR3 spans 15 amino acids. This CDR3 reads CASSPSGGYLNEQFF. CDR3 sequence (DNA): TGTGCCAGTAGCCCTAGCGGGGGTTATTTGAATGAGCAGTTCTTC. Together with reference TRBV19 and TRBJ2-1, the CDR3 gives the full variable domain: DGGITQSPKYLFRKEGQNVTLSCEQNLNHDAMYWYRQDPGQGLRLIYYSQIVNDFQKGDIAEGYSVSREKKESFPLTVTSAQKNPTAFYLCASSPSGGYLNEQFFGPGTRLTVL.

The rearrangement uses TRBV27 and TRBJ1-4; TRBD1 aligns across 11 bases. This CDR3 has 17 amino acids. Germline V gene lookup returns CDR1 MNHEY and CDR2 SMNVEV (reference sequence). V lost 3 bases and J lost 8; bases outside the gene matches: 11. Here the CDR3 reads CASSFLGQGEIKEKLFF. The DNA for the CDR3 is TGTGCCAGCAGTTTCTTGGGACAGGGGGAAATAAAGGAAAAACTGTTTTTT.

V gene TRBV19 combines with J gene TRBJ2-1, with D perhaps TRBD2 (7 bases). Trimming removed 0 bases at V and 6 bases at J, with 18 bases between. Germline V lookup: CDR1 LNHDA, CDR2 SQIVND (reference sequence). This CDR3 is 17 amino acids long. CDR3 amino acids: CASSIEGGATGGNEQFF. The CDR3 nucleotides are TGTGCCAGTAGTATAGAGGGGGGGGCGACAGGAGGCAATGAGCAGTTCTTC.

This clone has a handful of counts. The chain uses TRBV3-1 (or the pseudogene TRBV3-2) and TRBJ2-1; TRBD2 matches 15 bases. There are 16 residues in the CDR3. The germline V gene has CDR1 LGHDT and CDR2 YNNKEL (reference sequence). With 3 bases clipped from V and 6 bases from J, the junction kept 3 bases outside the gene matches. CDR3 in amino acids: CASSQRTSGRANEQFF. CDR3 DNA sequence: TGTGCCAGCAGCCAGCGGACTAGCGGGAGGGCCAATGAGCAGTTCTTC.

CDR3 coding DNA: TGTGCCAGCAGCTTGGGGACAGGGGGTGGTTCCCGCTACGAGCAGTACTTC. As protein: CASSLGTGGGSRYEQYF. This chain connects TRBV7-6 to TRBJ2-7, with TRBD1 identical over 11 bases. The germline gives CDR1 SGHVS, CDR2 FNYEAQ. This CDR3 region has 17 residues. Trimming removed 3 bases from V and 3 bases from J; junction bases left unmatched: 10.

This sequence joins TRBV19 and TRBJ2-2; D is unresolved. Trimming cost V 5 bases and J 0 bases, with 10 bases left between them. Germline V lookup: CDR1 LNHDA, CDR2 SQIVND (reference sequence). The CDR3 sequence is 15 residues long. The CDR3 sequence is CASSLVRANTGELFF. DNA for the CDR3: TGTGCCAGTAGTTTGGTACGGGCGAACACCGGGGAGCTGTTTTTT.

The chain has TRBV19 and TRBJ1-1, with D maybe TRBD1 (5 bases). From germline, CDR1 is LNHDA and CDR2 SQIVND (reference sequence). The CDR3 runs 16 residues. V lost 7 bases to trimming and J lost 0 bases, with 18 bases between them. The CDR3 loop is CASMVQGGVMNTEAFF. The CDR3 DNA reads TGTGCCAGTATGGTCCAGGGCGGGGTTATGAACACTGAAGCTTTCTTT.

The chain carries TRBV7-9 and TRBJ1-1; D ambiguous. V lost 4 bases, J lost 4 bases, and 10 bases lay in between. From germline, CDR1 is SEHNR and CDR2 FQNEAQ (reference sequence). This CDR3 contains 13 residues. The DNA of the CDR3 is TGTGCCAGCAGCTCATGGGCCAGCACTGAAGCTTTCTTT. Its protein is CASSSWASTEAFF.

This rearrangement joins TRBV5-4 to TRBJ1-1; D gene ambiguous. V was pared by 2 bases and J by 0 bases, with 14 bases between. This CDR3 comprises 16 residues. From germline, CDR1 is SGHNT and CDR2 YYREEE (reference sequence). CDR3 DNA sequence: TGTGCCAGCAGCTTAAGAGCCCCTCCAATGAACACTGAAGCTTTCTTT. Its protein is CASSLRAPPMNTEAFF.

This clone was picked up one time. The chain joins TRBV5-1 to TRBJ2-2; perhaps TRBD2 as D (6 bases). This CDR3 region has 14 residues. Trimming took 1 base from V and 5 from J, leaving 9 bases between them. The germline gives CDR1 SGHRS, CDR2 YFSETQ. The CDR3 sequence: CASSLLGRTGELFF. In nucleotides, the CDR3 is TGCGCCAGCAGCTTGCTGGGGAGGACCGGGGAGCTGTTTTTT.

This clone was seen a single time. This rearrangement joins TRBV27 to TRBJ2-1; no reliable D call. CDR1 MNHEY and CDR2 SMNVEV come from the germline V gene (reference sequence). CDR3 length: 13 amino acids. Trimming cost V 0 bases and J 4 bases, with 4 bases left between them. DNA for the CDR3: TGTGCCAGCAGTTTATCGGCATACAATGAGCAGTTCTTC. Amino acids: CASSLSAYNEQFF.

V is TRBV3-1 (or the pseudogene TRBV3-2) and J is TRBJ2-6; 15 positions agree with TRBD2. V dropped 4 bases and J dropped 3; count of bases not matched to a gene: 1. CDR3 length: 17 amino acids. In germline, CDR1 is LGHDT, CDR2 YNNKEL (reference sequence). The CDR3 DNA is TGTGCCAGCAGCCGGGGACTAGCGGGAGGTGGGGCCAACGTCCTGACTTTC. Translation: CASSRGLAGGGANVLTF.

This clone was detected once. In DNA, the CDR3 is TGTGCCAGCAGTGAGGGGACAGGGGGCGTGGAGACCCAGTACTTC. Its protein product is CASSEGTGGVETQYF. The rearrangement joins TRBV6-1 to TRBJ2-5, with 12 bases lining up with TRBD1. This CDR3 has 15 amino acids. V was clipped by 3 bases and J by 5 bases; unmatched bases: 4. CDR1 and CDR2 from the germline V gene are MNHNS and SASEGT.

This clone occurred a few times. The rearrangement joins TRBV2 to TRBJ1-2; TRBD1 is a possible D gene (5 bases). The V end lost 6 bases, the J end lost 2 bases, and 10 bases lay between the germline ends. Germline V CDR1 and CDR2: SNHLY, FYNNEI. CDR3 length: 13 residues. CDR3 amino acids: CASRWGENYGYTF. CDR3 coding DNA: TGTGCCAGCAGATGGGGGGAAAACTATGGCTACACCTTC.

J is TRBJ2-3 and V is TRBV30; the match to TRBD2 covers 9 bases. J was trimmed by 3 bases and V by 3 bases; bases with no gene match: 7. This CDR3 is built from 15 residues. CDR1 and CDR2 (germline): GTSNPN, SVGIG (reference sequence). CDR3 nucleotides: TGTGCCTGGAGCCCCCTGGGACTAGCAACAGATACGCAGTATTTT. Its translation: CAWSPLGLATDTQYF.

This chain links TRBV25-1 with TRBJ1-1, with no clear D. Germline V gene data show CDR1 as MGHDK and CDR2 as SYGVNS. V lost 3 bases to trimming and J lost 0 bases, with 2 bases between them. The length of the CDR3 is 12 residues. CDR3 sequence reads: CASSDMNTEAFF. The CDR3 nucleotides are TGTGCCAGCAGTGACATGAACACTGAAGCTTTCTTT. The variable domain in full, completed from reference TRBV25-1 and TRBJ1-1, reads EADIYQTPRYLVIGTGKKITLECSQTMGHDKMYWYQQDPGMELHLIHYSYGVNSTEKGDLSSESTVSRIRTEHFPLTLESARPSHTSQYLCASSDMNTEAFFGQGTRLTVV.